These 11 T cell receptor beta chains were sequenced from one sample in a study of vaccination and CD4 T cells after COVID-19. Scientists ran DNA taken from cultured CD4+ T cells through the Oncomine TCR Beta short-read assay for sequencing. Each CDR3 protein is one row after TCRdb ran MiXCR on the PCR reads. The table records tens of thousands of distinct CDR3 sequences, under 45% of them present only once. Treatment here: roughly ten-day PBMC culture with coronavirus spike peptide pools or control peptides (ViraFEST assay). No antigen is known for these receptors. The material was CD4+ T cells from blood, cultured in vitro, obtained before SARS-CoV-2 vaccination. These receptors came from a human donor who received a COVID-19 vaccine.

The rearrangement uses TRBV25-1 and TRBJ1-2; tentative D call: TRBD1 (5 bases). CDR1 and CDR2 from the germline V gene are MGHDK and SYGVNS. CDR3 length equals 14 residues. V was shortened by 1 base and J by 2 bases, with 8 bases between the two germline ends. CDR3 loop: CASSEFGGNYGYTF. DNA of the CDR3: TGTGCCAGCAGTGAATTTGGGGGGAACTATGGCTACACCTTC.

This clonotype was detected a few times. The V call is TRBV20-1, the J call TRBJ1-6; D unresolved. The length of the CDR3 is 16 residues. The ends were cut back, 2 bases at V and 0 bases at J, with 11 bases in the middle. Germline lookup yields CDR1 DFQATT and CDR2 SNEGSKA (reference sequence). For the CDR3, the DNA is TGCAGTGCTAGACAACGGAGGAGCTCCTATAATTCACCCCTCCACTTT. Its translation is CSARQRRSSYNSPLHF.

This clonotype appeared a few times. This chain uses TRBV30 with TRBJ2-1; D might be TRBD1 or TRBD2, each matching 6 bases. CDR3 size: 15 residues. Germline CDR1 is GTSNPN and CDR2 is SVGIG (reference sequence). V was trimmed by 0 bases and J by 6 bases, leaving 15 bases between them. The CDR3: CAWSVWGALGNEQFF. The CDR3 DNA is TGTGCCTGGAGTGTATGGGGGGCATTAGGCAATGAGCAGTTCTTC.

The chain employs TRBV27 and TRBJ1-2; possible D gene TRBD1, 5 bases. Germline V gene sequence: CDR1 MNHEY, CDR2 SMNVEV (reference sequence). CDR3 size: 18 residues. Trimming removed 5 bases from V and 0 bases from J, with 22 bases in between. Here the CDR3 reads CASSPPPLRQGANYGYTF. Written as DNA, the CDR3 is TGTGCCAGCAGTCCCCCCCCTCTAAGGCAGGGAGCTAACTATGGCTACACCTTC.

The chain employs TRBV2 and TRBJ1-2; 9 bases are a match to TRBD1. The CDR3 runs 14 residues. With V trimmed by 8 bases and J by 3 bases, 7 bases remained unmatched. Germline V lookup: CDR1 SNHLY, CDR2 FYNNEI. Here the CDR3 DNA reads TGTGCCAGCGCCCGGGACAGGGCAGACTATGGCTACACCTTC. Encoded protein: CASARDRADYGYTF.

V usage is TRBV7-2 and J usage is TRBJ2-5; 15 bases fit TRBD2. The J segment lost 9 bases and the V segment lost 1 base, leaving 9 bases of the junction unmatched. Germline CDR1 SGHTA, CDR2 FQGNSA. The CDR3 extends over 17 amino acids. The CDR3 DNA reads as TGTGCCAGCAGCTTAGGGACTAGCGGGGGGGCGGGGAGGGCCCAGTACTTC. Its protein product is CASSLGTSGGAGRAQYF.

This clonotype has more than one count but fewer than ten. This rearrangement joins TRBV6-5 to TRBJ2-2; 7 nucleotides line up with TRBD1. The CDR3 contains 16 residues. The germline V gene encodes CDR1 MNHEY and CDR2 SVGAGI. V gave up 0 bases and J gave up 1 base; unmatched junction bases: 2. The CDR3 bases are TGTGCCAGCAGTTACTCGGGGACAGAGAACACCGGGGAGCTGTTTTTT. Encoded protein: CASSYSGTENTGELFF.

This clonotype was counted a few times. This sequence joins TRBV2 and TRBJ2-7; TRBD1 aligns across 9 bases. This CDR3 has 14 residues. Germline-derived CDR1 and CDR2 are SNHLY and FYNNEI. The ends lost 7 bases at V and 5 bases at J; junction bases unmatched: 9. This CDR3 is CASNRDRVNHEQYF. CDR3 nucleotide sequence: TGTGCCAGCAACCGGGACAGGGTAAACCACGAGCAGTACTTC.

V usage is TRBV30 and J usage is TRBJ1-2; D is uncertain. V lost 2 bases and J 2 bases, leaving 15 bases between the germline ends. This CDR3 region has 15 residues. Germline CDR1 GTSNPN, CDR2 SVGIG (reference sequence). For the CDR3, the DNA is TGTGCCTGGAGTCTGGGAAGACCAGGAAACTATGGCTACACCTTC. It codes for CAWSLGRPGNYGYTF.

The chain recombines TRBV20-1 with TRBJ1-3; 8 bases agree with TRBD1. From germline, CDR1 is DFQATT and CDR2 SNEGSKA (reference sequence). Unmatched junction bases numbered 9, after V lost 0 bases and J lost 2 bases. The CDR3 is 17 amino acids. CDR3 sequence: CSARERTGPLTGNTIYF. The CDR3 bases are TGCAGTGCTAGAGAAAGGACAGGGCCCTTGACTGGAAACACCATATATTTT.

A single count supports this clonotype. The V and J genes are TRBV19 and TRBJ2-4; D is unresolved. V lost 6 bases and J 0 bases, leaving 9 bases between the germline ends. Germline CDR1 is LNHDA and CDR2 is SQIVND (reference sequence). The CDR3 sequence is 14 residues long. The CDR3 here is CASSPLRAKNIQYF. The CDR3 bases are TGTGCCAGTAGCCCACTTAGAGCCAAAAACATTCAGTACTTC.